The sequence of this TCR beta chain was determined in a study of response to subunit inactivated influenza vaccine. V lost 1 base to trimming and J lost 4 bases, with 10 bases between them. Germline assignment: CDR1 DFQATT and CDR2 SNEGSKA (reference sequence). CDR3 length equals 13 residues. TCRdb independently ran MiXCR on the RT-PCR reads; one entry per CDR3 protein. Among a few hundred thousand distinct CDR3 sequences listed, 12% to 15% were seen once. The sequence derives from a man between 50 and 59 years old who received an inactivated influenza vaccine. The chain uses TRBV20-1 and TRBJ2-5, with D possibly matching TRBD2 (5 bases). The sample here was PBMCs from blood, taken 11 to 12 days after vaccination. The CDR3: CSARGIGGETQYF. CDR3 coding DNA: TGCAGTGCTAGAGGGATCGGAGGAGAGACCCAGTACTTC.